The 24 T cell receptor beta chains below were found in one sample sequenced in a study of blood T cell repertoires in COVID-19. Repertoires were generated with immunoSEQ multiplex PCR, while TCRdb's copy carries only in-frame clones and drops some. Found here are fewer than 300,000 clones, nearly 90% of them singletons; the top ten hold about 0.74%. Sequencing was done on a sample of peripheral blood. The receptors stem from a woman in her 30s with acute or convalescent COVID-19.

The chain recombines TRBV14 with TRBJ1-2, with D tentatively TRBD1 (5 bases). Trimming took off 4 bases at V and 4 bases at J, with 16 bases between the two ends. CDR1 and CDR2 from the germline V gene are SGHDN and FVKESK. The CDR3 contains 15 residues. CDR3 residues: CASSPILRDTYGYTF. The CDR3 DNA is TGTGCCAGCAGCCCCATCCTCAGGGATACCTATGGCTACACCTTC.

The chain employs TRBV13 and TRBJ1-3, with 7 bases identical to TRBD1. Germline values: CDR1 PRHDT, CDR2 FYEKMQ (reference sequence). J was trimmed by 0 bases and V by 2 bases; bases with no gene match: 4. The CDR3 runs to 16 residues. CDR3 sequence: CASSLQGESSGNTIYF. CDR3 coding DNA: TGTGCCAGCAGCTTACAGGGGGAGAGCTCTGGAAACACCATATATTTT.

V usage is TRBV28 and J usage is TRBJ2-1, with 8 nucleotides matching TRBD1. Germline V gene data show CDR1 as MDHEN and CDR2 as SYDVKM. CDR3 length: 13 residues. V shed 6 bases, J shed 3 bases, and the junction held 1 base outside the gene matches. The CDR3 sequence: CASRTGDYNEQFF. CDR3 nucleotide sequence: TGTGCCAGCAGGACAGGGGACTACAATGAGCAGTTCTTC.

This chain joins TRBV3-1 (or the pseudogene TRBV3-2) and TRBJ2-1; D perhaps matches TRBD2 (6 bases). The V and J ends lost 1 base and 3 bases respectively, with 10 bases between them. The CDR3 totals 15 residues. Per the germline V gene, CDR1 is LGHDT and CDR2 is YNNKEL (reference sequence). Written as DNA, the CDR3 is TGTGCCAGCAGCCAAGGGGGAGGCGACTACAATGAGCAGTTCTTC. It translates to CASSQGGGDYNEQFF.

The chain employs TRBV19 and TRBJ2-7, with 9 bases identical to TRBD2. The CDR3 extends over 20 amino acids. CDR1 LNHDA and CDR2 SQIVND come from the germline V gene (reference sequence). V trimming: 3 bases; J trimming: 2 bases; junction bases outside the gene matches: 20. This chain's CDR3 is CASSIRTPRFSGTSPYEQYF. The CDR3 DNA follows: TGTGCCAGTAGTATCCGAACACCCCGTTTTTCCGGGACTAGCCCCTACGAGCAGTACTTC.

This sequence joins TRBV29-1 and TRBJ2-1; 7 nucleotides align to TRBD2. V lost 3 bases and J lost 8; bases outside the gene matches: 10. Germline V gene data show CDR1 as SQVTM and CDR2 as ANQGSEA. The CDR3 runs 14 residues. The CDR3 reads CSVDGGGRGDEQFF. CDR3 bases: TGCAGCGTTGATGGAGGCGGGAGAGGGGATGAGCAGTTCTTC.

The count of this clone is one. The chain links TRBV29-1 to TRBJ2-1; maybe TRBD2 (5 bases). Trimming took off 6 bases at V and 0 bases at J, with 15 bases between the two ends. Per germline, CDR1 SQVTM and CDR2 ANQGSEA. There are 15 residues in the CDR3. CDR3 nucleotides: TGCAGCGTCGGACTTGGCGCACGCTCCTACAATGAGCAGTTCTTC. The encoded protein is CSVGLGARSYNEQFF.

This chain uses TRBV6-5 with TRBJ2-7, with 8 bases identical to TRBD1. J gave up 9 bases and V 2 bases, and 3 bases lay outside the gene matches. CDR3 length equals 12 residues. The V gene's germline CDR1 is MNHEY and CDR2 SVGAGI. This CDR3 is CASSYPGGGQYF. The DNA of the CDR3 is TGTGCCAGCAGTTACCCAGGGGGCGGGCAGTACTTC.

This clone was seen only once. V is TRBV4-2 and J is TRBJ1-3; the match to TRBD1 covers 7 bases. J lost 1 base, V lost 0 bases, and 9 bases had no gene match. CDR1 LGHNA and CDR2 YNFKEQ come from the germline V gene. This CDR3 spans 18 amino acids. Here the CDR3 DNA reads TGTGCCAGCAGCCAAGATCAGGTCGGCAGGGGGTCTGGAAACACCATATATTTT. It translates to CASSQDQVGRGSGNTIYF.

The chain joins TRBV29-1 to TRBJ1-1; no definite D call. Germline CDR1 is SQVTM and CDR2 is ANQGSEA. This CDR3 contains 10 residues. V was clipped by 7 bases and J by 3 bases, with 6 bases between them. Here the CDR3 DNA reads TGCAGCGCCCTCCACACTGAAGCTTTCTTT. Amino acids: CSALHTEAFF.

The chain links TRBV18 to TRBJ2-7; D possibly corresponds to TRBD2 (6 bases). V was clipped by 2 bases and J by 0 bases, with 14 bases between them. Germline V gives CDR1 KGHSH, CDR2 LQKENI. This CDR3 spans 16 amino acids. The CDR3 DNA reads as TGTGCCAGCTCACCAGCCAATTTGCGGGGCTCCTACGAGCAGTACTTC. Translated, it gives CASSPANLRGSYEQYF.

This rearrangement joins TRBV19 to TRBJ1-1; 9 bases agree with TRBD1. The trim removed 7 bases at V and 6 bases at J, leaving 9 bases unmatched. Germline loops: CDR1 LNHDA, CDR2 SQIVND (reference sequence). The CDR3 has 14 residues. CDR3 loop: CASIDRGVGPEAFF. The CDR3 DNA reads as TGTGCCAGTATTGACAGGGGGGTAGGACCTGAAGCTTTCTTT.

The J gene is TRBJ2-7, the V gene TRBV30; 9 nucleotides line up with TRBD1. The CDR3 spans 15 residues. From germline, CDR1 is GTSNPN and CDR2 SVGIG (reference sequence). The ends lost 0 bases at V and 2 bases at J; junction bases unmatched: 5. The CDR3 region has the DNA TGTGCCTGGAGTGTGTCAACAGGGGGCACCTACGAGCAGTACTTC. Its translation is CAWSVSTGGTYEQYF.

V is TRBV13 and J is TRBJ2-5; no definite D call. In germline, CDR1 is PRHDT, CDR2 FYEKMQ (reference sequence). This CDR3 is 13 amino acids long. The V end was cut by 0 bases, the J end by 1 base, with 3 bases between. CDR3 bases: TGTGCCAGCAGCTTAGGCGTCCAAGAGACCCAGTACTTC. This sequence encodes CASSLGVQETQYF.

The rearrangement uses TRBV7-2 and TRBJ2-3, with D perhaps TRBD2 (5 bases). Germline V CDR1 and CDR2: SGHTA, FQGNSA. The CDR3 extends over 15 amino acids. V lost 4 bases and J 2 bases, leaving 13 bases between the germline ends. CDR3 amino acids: CASSSGILNTDTQYF. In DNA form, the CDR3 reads TGTGCCAGCAGCTCCGGGATCCTCAACACAGATACGCAGTATTTT.

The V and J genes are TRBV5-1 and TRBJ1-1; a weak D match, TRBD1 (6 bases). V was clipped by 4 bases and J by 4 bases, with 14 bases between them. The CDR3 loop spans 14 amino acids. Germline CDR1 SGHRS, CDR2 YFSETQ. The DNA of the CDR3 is TGCGCCAGCAGCGGTGACAGGCTAGGCACTGAAGCTTTCTTT. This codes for CASSGDRLGTEAFF.

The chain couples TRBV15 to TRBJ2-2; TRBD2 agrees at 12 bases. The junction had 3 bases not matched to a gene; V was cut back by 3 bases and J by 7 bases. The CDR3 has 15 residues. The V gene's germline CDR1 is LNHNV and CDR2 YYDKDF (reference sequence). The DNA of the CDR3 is TGTGCCACCAGCAGCCTAGCGGGAGGGAACGGGGAGCTGTTTTTT. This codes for CATSSLAGGNGELFF.

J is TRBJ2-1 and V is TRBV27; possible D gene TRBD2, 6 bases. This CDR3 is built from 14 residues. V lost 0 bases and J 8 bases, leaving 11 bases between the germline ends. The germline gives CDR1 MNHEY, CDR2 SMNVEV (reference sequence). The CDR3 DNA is TGTGCCAGCAGTTTATCGACTAGTGCTGATGAGCAGTTCTTC. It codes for CASSLSTSADEQFF.

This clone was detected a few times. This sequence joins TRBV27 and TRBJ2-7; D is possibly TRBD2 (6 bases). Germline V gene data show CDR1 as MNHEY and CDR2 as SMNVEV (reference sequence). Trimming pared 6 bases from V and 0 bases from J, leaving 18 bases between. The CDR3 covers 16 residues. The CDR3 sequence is CASSPIGEASSYEQYF. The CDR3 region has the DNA TGTGCCAGCAGCCCGATTGGGGAGGCGAGCTCCTACGAGCAGTACTTC.

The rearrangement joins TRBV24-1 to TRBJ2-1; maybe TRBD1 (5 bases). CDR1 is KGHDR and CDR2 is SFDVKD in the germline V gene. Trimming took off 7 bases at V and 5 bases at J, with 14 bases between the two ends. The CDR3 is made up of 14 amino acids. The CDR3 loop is CATSDTGFNNEQFF. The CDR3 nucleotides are TGTGCCACCAGCGATACAGGCTTCAACAATGAGCAGTTCTTC.

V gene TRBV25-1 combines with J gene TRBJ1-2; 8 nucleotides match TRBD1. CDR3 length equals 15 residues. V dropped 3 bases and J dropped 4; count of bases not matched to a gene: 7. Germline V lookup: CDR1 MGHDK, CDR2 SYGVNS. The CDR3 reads CASSDPGQGSYGYTF. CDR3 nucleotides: TGTGCCAGCAGTGATCCTGGACAGGGTAGCTATGGCTACACCTTC.

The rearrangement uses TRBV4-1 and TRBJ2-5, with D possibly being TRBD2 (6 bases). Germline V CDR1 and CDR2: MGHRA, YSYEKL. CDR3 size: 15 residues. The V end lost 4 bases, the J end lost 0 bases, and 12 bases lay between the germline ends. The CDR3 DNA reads TGCGCCAGCAGCCCAGGAGGGTTGGACCAAGAGACCCAGTACTTC. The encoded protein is CASSPGGLDQETQYF.

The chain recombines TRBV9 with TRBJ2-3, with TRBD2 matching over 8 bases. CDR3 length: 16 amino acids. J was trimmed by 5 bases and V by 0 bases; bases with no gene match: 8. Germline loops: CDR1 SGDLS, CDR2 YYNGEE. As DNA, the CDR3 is TGTGCCAGCAGCGTAGTGAGTAGCGGGAATATAGATACGCAGTATTTT. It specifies CASSVVSSGNIDTQYF. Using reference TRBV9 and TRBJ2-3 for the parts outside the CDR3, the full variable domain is DSGVTQTPKHLITATGQRVTLRCSPRSGDLSVYWYQQSLDQGLQFLIQYYNGEERAKGNILERFSAQQFPDLHSELNLSSLELGDSALYFCASSVVSSGNIDTQYFGPGTRLTVL.

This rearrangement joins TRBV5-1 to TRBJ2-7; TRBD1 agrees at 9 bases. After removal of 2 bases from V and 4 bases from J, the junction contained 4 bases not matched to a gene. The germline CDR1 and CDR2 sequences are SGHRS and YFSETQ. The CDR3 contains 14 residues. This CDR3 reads CASSFGQGLYEQYF. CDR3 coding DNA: TGCGCCAGCAGCTTCGGACAGGGGCTTTACGAGCAGTACTTC. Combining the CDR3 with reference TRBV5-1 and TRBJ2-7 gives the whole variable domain KAGVTQTPRYLIKTRGQQVTLSCSPISGHRSVSWYQQTPGQGLQFLFEYFSETQRNKGNFPGRFSGRQFSNSRSEMNVSTLELGDSALYLCASSFGQGLYEQYFGPGTRLTVT.